This T cell receptor (beta chain) was identified during a study of beta chain features in type 1 diabetes. Study-wide results and caveats: Type 1 diabetes patients had moderately but significantly shorter TCRB CDR3s in all four CD4+ subsets. Type 1 diabetes patients showed fewer insertions and more deletions at VDJ junctions.

Deletions cut 0 bases from V and 8 bases from J, with 15 bases between. The CDR3 is made up of 15 amino acids. Germline CDR1 reads SGHRS; CDR2 reads YFSETQ. To note about this clone: Its antigen remains unidentified.

The sequenced template was cDNA made from the entire isolated RNA. TCRdb's copy holds only in-frame clones and misses some; the assay was immunoSEQ multiplex PCR. Here the sample spans about 650,000 clones, around 12% being singletons. The rearrangement links TRBV5-1 to TRBJ2-1; D is perhaps TRBD2 (6 bases). The sequence was collected from a young man with type 1 diabetes. The sequenced sample consisted of naive CD4+ T cells from blood. Here the CDR3 reads CASSLGQARGYEQFF. The CDR3, as DNA: TGCGCCAGCAGCTTGGGGCAGGCCCGGGGGTATGAGCAGTTCTTC.